The 6 T cell receptor beta chains given below trace back to one sample, sequenced in a study of T cell responses to AZD1222 COVID-19 vaccine. Sequencing used immunoSEQ multiplex PCR; TCRdb keeps in-frame clones, though not all of them. This table holds more than 140,000 clones, 70% to 90% found once. The sample was peripheral blood, taken on day 0 of MenACWY control vaccination. The receptors derive from an adult in good health.

The CDR3 is CASSQDRPTDTQYF. CDR3 bases: TGCGCCAGCAGCCAAGATCGCCCCACAGATACGCAGTATTTT. The chain links TRBV4-3 to TRBJ2-3; unclear D gene. Germline CDR1 and CDR2: LGHNA and YSLEER. Trimming cost V 0 bases and J 2 bases, with 6 bases left between them. CDR3 size: 14 residues.

This clone turned up a few times. Germline and junction disagree at one end, which may indicate a read error. The V and J genes are TRBV7-3 and TRBJ2-1; D is perhaps TRBD2 (7 bases). The CDR3 totals 18 residues. Germline V gene data show CDR1 as SGHTA and CDR2 as FQGTGA. CDR3 bases: TGTGCCAGCAGTTTAAGAGGGGGGGCCAGGAGAACCGGCAATGAGCAGTTCTTC. Translated, it gives CASSLRGGARRTGNEQFF. Together with reference TRBV7-3 and TRBJ2-1, the CDR3 gives the full variable domain: GAGVSQTPSNKVTEKGKYVELRCDPISGHTALYWYRQSLGQGPEFLIYFQGTGAADDSGLPNDRFFAVRPEGSVSTLKIQRTERGDSAVYLCASSLRGGARRTGNEQFFGPGTRLTVL.

The chain is built from TRBV6-1 and TRBJ2-7; TRBD1 matches 11 bases. Looked up from germline, CDR1 is MNHNS and CDR2 is SASEGT. This CDR3 has 14 amino acids. After removal of 7 bases from V and 6 bases from J, the junction contained 8 bases not matched to a gene. CDR3 bases: TGTGCCAGCAATCTCGGGGACAGGGGGTTCGAGCAGTACTTC. Amino acid sequence: CASNLGDRGFEQYF.

The chain recombines TRBV6-5 with TRBJ2-7; TRBD1 aligns across 9 bases. The CDR3 is 16 residues long. Germline V gene data show CDR1 as MNHEY and CDR2 as SVGAGI. Trimming took 2 bases from V and 3 from J; bases not matched to a gene: 8. CDR3 sequence: CASSYAPGTGIYEQYF. Here the CDR3 DNA reads TGTGCCAGCAGTTACGCACCAGGGACAGGGATCTACGAGCAGTACTTC.

The J gene is TRBJ1-3, the V gene TRBV30, with D possibly being TRBD1 (6 bases). V lost 5 bases and J lost 2, with 13 bases in between. Germline CDR1 GTSNPN, CDR2 SVGIG (reference sequence). This CDR3 has 14 amino acids. CDR3 nucleotide sequence: TGTGCCTGGGGAGGAGGGGGGGCTGGAAACACCATATATTTT. Translating gives CAWGGGGAGNTIYF.

The chain couples TRBV7-9 to TRBJ2-1; TRBD1 or TRBD2 may be the D gene (6 bases each). Germline V lookup: CDR1 SEHNR, CDR2 FQNEAQ (reference sequence). This CDR3 has 14 residues. With 5 bases removed from V and 8 bases from J, the gap between germline ends came to 16 bases. CDR3 bases: TGTGCCAGCAGCATCGGGGGCTCCACCCATGAGCAGTTCTTC. Its translation: CASSIGGSTHEQFF.